This T cell receptor beta chain was profiled in a study of cytomegalovirus exposure and HLA in healthy donors. V lost 6 bases and J 6 bases, leaving 17 bases between the germline ends. The CDR3 contains 15 residues. Germline V lookup: CDR1 LNHDA, CDR2 SQIVND (reference sequence). This PCR relied on a set of 60 Vbeta primers and 13 Jbeta primers. Assay used: immunoSEQ multiplex PCR; TCRdb lists only in-frame clones, some missing. The repertoire has around 200,000 clones, over 60% of them found once; the top ten carry around 1.7%. Source material: PBMCs. The chain combines TRBV19 with TRBJ1-4; possibly TRBD1 for D (5 bases). The clonotype was recovered from a man between 18 and 35 years old in good health and CMV-seronegative. In DNA form, the CDR3 reads TGTGCCAGTAGCGCGACCGGGGGACGGGATGAAAAACTGTTTTTT. Translated: CASSATGGRDEKLFF.